The 32 T cell receptor beta chains reported below all come from one sample, sequenced in a study of siplizumab effects on memory and regulatory T cells. Repertoires were generated with immunoSEQ multiplex PCR, while TCRdb's copy carries only in-frame clones and drops some. The table records around 45,000 clones, more than 85% of them present only once. Material for sequencing was naive CD8+ T cells sorted from blood. These receptors were collected from a human donor in good health.

The V and J genes are TRBV5-4 and TRBJ2-7, with TRBD2 matching 12 bases. The CDR3 spans 15 residues. Per germline, CDR1 SGHNT and CDR2 YYREEE (reference sequence). The V and J ends lost 0 bases and 7 bases, in that order; junction bases with no gene match: 5. The DNA of the CDR3 is TGTGCCAGCAGCTTGGAGGGACTAGCGGGTTGGGAGCAGTACTTC. Encoded protein: CASSLEGLAGWEQYF.

Written as DNA, the CDR3 is TGTGCCAGCAGGACTTCTAGGGATGAAAAACTGTTTTTT. It codes for CASRTSRDEKLFF. The chain carries TRBV6-5 and TRBJ1-4; D not certain. Germline V gives CDR1 MNHEY, CDR2 SVGAGI. Trimming removed 6 bases from V and 6 bases from J, with 11 bases in between. The CDR3 loop spans 13 amino acids.

The chain couples TRBV7-9 to TRBJ2-7; D is unclear. The germline V gene encodes CDR1 SEHNR and CDR2 FQNEAQ (reference sequence). V was pared by 3 bases and J by 3 bases, with 6 bases between. The CDR3 contains 12 residues. CDR3: CASSFRSYEQYF. The CDR3 DNA reads as TGTGCCAGCAGCTTTAGGAGCTACGAGCAGTACTTC.

The chain carries TRBV7-9 and TRBJ2-7; D is uncertain. The V end was cut by 5 bases, the J end by 5 bases, with 10 bases between. Per germline, CDR1 SEHNR and CDR2 FQNEAQ (reference sequence). This CDR3 is built from 12 residues. CDR3 DNA: TGTGCCAGCAGCCCTAATGGCCACGAGCAGTACTTC. Amino acids: CASSPNGHEQYF.

The chain uses TRBV5-4 and TRBJ2-7; 7 bases match TRBD2. The V segment lost 0 bases and the J segment 6 bases; nucleotides outside the gene matches: 6. Germline assignment: CDR1 SGHNT and CDR2 YYREEE (reference sequence). The CDR3 has 14 residues. The CDR3 is CASSLGTRSGEQYF. The CDR3 DNA reads TGTGCCAGCAGCTTGGGGACTAGATCCGGCGAGCAGTACTTC.

In this sample, this clone turned up once. This chain links TRBV5-1 with TRBJ2-7; D not certain. The germline V and J ends were trimmed by 1 base and 5 bases, with 7 bases remaining between them. The CDR3 is 12 residues long. Germline V lookup: CDR1 SGHRS, CDR2 YFSETQ. In DNA, the CDR3 is TGCGCCAGCAGCTTGAAGGGCGACGAGCAGTACTTC. Translating it yields CASSLKGDEQYF.

This chain connects TRBV27 to TRBJ2-7; D may match TRBD1 or TRBD2 (5 bases each). The CDR3 is 13 amino acids. Germline values: CDR1 MNHEY, CDR2 SMNVEV (reference sequence). V lost 2 bases, J lost 4 bases, and 9 bases lay in between. The CDR3 bases are TGTGCCAGCAGTTTAAGACAGCGGTACGAGCAGTACTTC. Its translation is CASSLRQRYEQYF.

The J gene is TRBJ1-5, the V gene TRBV2; D unclear. CDR1 and CDR2 (germline): SNHLY, FYNNEI. The CDR3 has 13 residues. The V end lost 5 bases, the J end lost 0 bases, and 5 bases lay between the germline ends. The CDR3 sequence: CASSPGSNQPQHF. The CDR3 DNA is TGTGCCAGCAGTCCCGGTAGCAATCAGCCCCAGCATTTT. The variable domain in full, with the rest retrieved from reference TRBV2 and TRBJ1-5, is EPEVTQTPSHQVTQMGQEVILRCVPISNHLYFYWYRQILGQKVEFLVSFYNNEISEKSEIFDDQFSVERPDGSNFTLKIRSTKLEDSAMYFCASSPGSNQPQHFGDGTRLSIL.

This clone appeared a single time. V gene TRBV27 combines with J gene TRBJ1-1; D remains ambiguous. The V end was cut by 0 bases, the J end by 1 base, with 9 bases between. Germline V gene data show CDR1 as MNHEY and CDR2 as SMNVEV (reference sequence). This CDR3 is built from 15 residues. The CDR3 sequence is CASSLSYAENTEAFF. For the CDR3, the DNA is TGTGCCAGCAGTTTATCCTATGCGGAGAACACTGAAGCTTTCTTT.

This chain connects TRBV2 to TRBJ2-7; D might be TRBD1 (6 bases). CDR3 size: 14 residues. From germline, CDR1 is SNHLY and CDR2 FYNNEI. Trimming took 5 bases from V and 2 from J, leaving 13 bases between them. CDR3: CASSWLTGAYEQYF. DNA for the CDR3: TGTGCCAGCAGTTGGCTGACAGGAGCCTACGAGCAGTACTTC.

The rearrangement uses TRBV4-1 and TRBJ1-5; D may be TRBD1 (6 bases). V lost 2 bases to trimming and J lost 5 bases, with 13 bases between them. The CDR3 is 15 residues long. Germline lookup yields CDR1 MGHRA and CDR2 YSYEKL. As DNA, the CDR3 is TGCGCCAGCAGCCAACGGGGGGACACCTATCAGCCCCAGCATTTT. The encoded protein is CASSQRGDTYQPQHF.

The V and J genes are TRBV6-6 and TRBJ2-7; D uncertain. The CDR3 sequence is 12 residues long. Trimming cost V 0 bases and J 5 bases, with 5 bases left between them. Germline V gene data show CDR1 as MNHNY and CDR2 as SVGAGI (reference sequence). The CDR3 region is CASSYSADEQYF. The DNA for the CDR3 is TGTGCCAGCAGTTACTCGGCCGACGAGCAGTACTTC.

This sequence joins TRBV13 and TRBJ2-3; TRBD2 matches at 13 bases. This CDR3 has 19 residues. The V gene's germline CDR1 is PRHDT and CDR2 FYEKMQ (reference sequence). V dropped 5 bases and J dropped 3; count of bases not matched to a gene: 14. This CDR3 reads CASSTQFFRTSGSTDTQYF. DNA of the CDR3: TGTGCCAGCAGCACACAGTTTTTCCGGACTAGCGGGAGTACAGATACGCAGTATTTT. Supplemented by reference TRBV13 and TRBJ2-3, the full variable domain reads AAGVIQSPRHLIKEKRETATLKCYPIPRHDTVYWYQQGPGQDPQFLISFYEKMQSDKGSIPDRFSAQQFSDYHSELNMSSLELGDSALYFCASSTQFFRTSGSTDTQYFGPGTRLTVL.

This rearrangement joins TRBV10-3 to TRBJ2-5; TRBD2 aligns across 10 bases. This CDR3 spans 14 amino acids. With 4 bases clipped from V and 1 base from J, the junction kept 0 bases outside the gene matches. The germline V gene encodes CDR1 ENHRY and CDR2 SYGVKD. This CDR3 reads CAISGTSGQETQYF. The CDR3 bases are TGTGCCATCAGTGGGACTAGCGGCCAAGAGACCCAGTACTTC.

The V and J genes are TRBV10-3 and TRBJ2-7, with 7 positions matching TRBD1. The CDR3 is 12 residues long. Germline V lookup: CDR1 ENHRY, CDR2 SYGVKD. Trimming at V came to 7 bases and at J to 4 bases, leaving 4 bases not matched to a gene. For the CDR3, the DNA is TGTGCCATCAACCCAGGGGGTTACGAGCAGTACTTC. Protein sequence: CAINPGGYEQYF.

V is TRBV6-5 and J is TRBJ1-4; D not certain. The CDR3 length is 13 residues. V lost 0 bases and J lost 7, with 6 bases in between. The V gene's germline CDR1 is MNHEY and CDR2 SVGAGI. The CDR3 protein is CASSYSVLEKLFF. The CDR3 DNA is TGTGCCAGCAGTTACTCGGTCCTTGAAAAACTGTTTTTT.

This clone occurred a few times. This sequence joins TRBV12-5 and TRBJ1-5; D not resolved. The length of the CDR3 is 15 residues. V was trimmed by 2 bases and J by 0 bases, leaving 8 bases between them. From germline, CDR1 is LGHNT and CDR2 FRNRAP. The CDR3 nucleotides read TGTGCTAGTGGTTTGTCAGGAGTTAGCAATCAGCCCCAGCATTTT. Amino acids: CASGLSGVSNQPQHF.

The V gene is TRBV27, the J gene TRBJ2-5; D is possibly TRBD2 (6 bases). Per the germline V gene, CDR1 is MNHEY and CDR2 is SMNVEV (reference sequence). The CDR3 covers 13 residues. Trimming left V 6 bases short and J 5 bases short, with 13 bases between. As DNA, the CDR3 is TGTGCCAGCAGCTGGGGACTCGGGGAGACCCAGTACTTC. Amino acids: CASSWGLGETQYF.

On this clone: At one end the junction does not follow the germline gene, possibly because of a read error. The V call is TRBV6-5, the J call TRBJ2-1; D might be TRBD1 or TRBD2, each matching 7 bases. This CDR3 has 15 residues. From germline, CDR1 is MNHEY and CDR2 SVGAGI. The DNA of the CDR3 is TGTACCAGCAGTTACTACCAGGGGGGGTACAATGAGCAGTTCTTC. Encoded protein: CTSSYYQGGYNEQFF.

The rearrangement links TRBV15 to TRBJ1-4, with 7 bases identical to TRBD1. Germline-derived CDR1 and CDR2 are LNHNV and YYDKDF (reference sequence). The CDR3 covers 14 residues. V gave up 6 bases and J gave up 3 bases; unmatched junction bases: 4. CDR3 bases: TGTGCCACCAGTTGGGACAGTTCTAATGAAAAACTGTTTTTT. It specifies CATSWDSSNEKLFF.

This chain connects TRBV7-9 to TRBJ1-5; maybe TRBD1 (6 bases). Germline CDR1 reads SEHNR; CDR2 reads FQNEAQ (reference sequence). The CDR3 is made up of 16 amino acids. The V end was cut by 5 bases, the J end by 3 bases, with 17 bases between. DNA for the CDR3: TGTGCCAGCAGCCCAGTCCTGGCAGGGGACAATCAGCCCCAGCATTTT. It is translated as CASSPVLAGDNQPQHF.

The chain has TRBV7-6 and TRBJ2-3, with D possibly TRBD1 on 6 matching bases. The V and J ends lost 5 bases and 5 bases respectively, with 20 bases between them. The germline V gene encodes CDR1 SGHVS and CDR2 FNYEAQ. CDR3 length: 16 residues. The chain's CDR3 is CASSLPLAGDGDTQYF. The CDR3 region has the DNA TGTGCCAGCAGCCTCCCCCTTGCAGGGGATGGAGATACGCAGTATTTT. Full variable domain (remainder filled in from reference TRBV7-6 and TRBJ2-3): GAGVSQSPRYKVTKRGQDVALRCDPISGHVSLYWYRQALGQGPEFLTYFNYEAQQDKSGLPNDRFSAERPEGSISTLTIQRTEQRDSAMYRCASSLPLAGDGDTQYFGPGTRLTVL.

V usage is TRBV11-2 and J usage is TRBJ2-7, with a tentative D call TRBD2 (6 bases). CDR1 is SGHAT and CDR2 is FQNNGV in the germline V gene. Trimming pared 5 bases from V and 6 bases from J, leaving 17 bases between. The length of the CDR3 is 14 residues. The CDR3 DNA is TGTGCCAGCAGCACCGGTGGCGGGATTGGCGAGCAGTACTTC. Its protein is CASSTGGGIGEQYF.

The chain is built from TRBV5-1 and TRBJ2-7; tentatively, D is TRBD1 or TRBD2 (5 bases each). V lost 4 bases, J lost 1 base, and 21 bases lay in between. The CDR3 spans 17 residues. CDR1 and CDR2 from the germline V gene are SGHRS and YFSETQ. DNA for the CDR3: TGCGCCAGCAGCCTCCGGGACGGTTCGGGGAGATCCTACGAGCAGTACTTC. Translation: CASSLRDGSGRSYEQYF.

This rearrangement joins TRBV7-9 to TRBJ1-1; no definite D call. This CDR3 contains 12 residues. V was clipped by 6 bases and J by 0 bases, with 5 bases between them. The germline V gene has CDR1 SEHNR and CDR2 FQNEAQ (reference sequence). The DNA for the CDR3 is TGTGCCAGCAGTCCATTGAACACTGAAGCTTTCTTT. It encodes CASSPLNTEAFF.

The chain uses TRBV5-1 and TRBJ1-1, with a possible D match to TRBD1 (5 bases). CDR3 length: 14 amino acids. Per the germline V gene, CDR1 is SGHRS and CDR2 is YFSETQ. The V end was cut by 0 bases, the J end by 5 bases, with 11 bases between. In DNA, the CDR3 is TGCGCCAGCAGCTTGGAGGGGCTGGTTACTGAAGCTTTCTTT. Its protein is CASSLEGLVTEAFF. Filled out from reference TRBV5-1 and TRBJ1-1, the complete variable domain reads KAGVTQTPRYLIKTRGQQVTLSCSPISGHRSVSWYQQTPGQGLQFLFEYFSETQRNKGNFPGRFSGRQFSNSRSEMNVSTLELGDSALYLCASSLEGLVTEAFFGQGTRLTVV.

The rearrangement joins TRBV5-8 to TRBJ1-2; D ambiguous. The CDR3 has 18 residues. The germline V and J ends were trimmed by 7 bases and 2 bases, with 27 bases remaining between them. Germline V CDR1 and CDR2: SGHTS, YDEGEE. CDR3 bases: TGTGCCAGCCTACAACACGAGGTTAGCCGCCTTCTGAACTATGGCTACACCTTC. As protein: CASLQHEVSRLLNYGYTF.

V is TRBV4-2 and J is TRBJ2-7; D perhaps matches TRBD1 (6 bases). Trimming removed 2 bases at V and 0 bases at J, with 11 bases between. Germline V gives CDR1 LGHNA, CDR2 YNFKEQ. CDR3 length: 15 residues. The CDR3, as DNA: TGTGCCAGCAGCCAACGAGGACAGAGCTCCTACGAGCAGTACTTC. Encoded protein: CASSQRGQSSYEQYF.

This clone was counted between two and nine times. V gene TRBV19 combines with J gene TRBJ2-5, with 8 bases that match TRBD1. The V segment lost 5 bases and the J segment 5 bases; nucleotides outside the gene matches: 10. This CDR3 is 15 amino acids long. CDR1 LNHDA and CDR2 SQIVND come from the germline V gene (reference sequence). The CDR3 coding sequence is TGTGCCAGTAGTCCGGAGGACAGGGTAGGGGAGACCCAGTACTTC. This translates into CASSPEDRVGETQYF.

The V and J genes are TRBV27 and TRBJ2-7; D not certain. The CDR3 loop spans 13 amino acids. The ends were cut back, 3 bases at V and 2 bases at J, with 8 bases in the middle. Germline-derived CDR1 and CDR2 are MNHEY and SMNVEV (reference sequence). Written as DNA, the CDR3 is TGTGCCAGCAGTTTTGACACCACCTACGAGCAGTACTTC. It yields the protein CASSFDTTYEQYF.

The V and J genes are TRBV7-2 and TRBJ2-5, with a tentative D call TRBD2 (6 bases). Germline assignment: CDR1 SGHTA and CDR2 FQGNSA. This CDR3 comprises 16 residues. V dropped 0 bases and J dropped 1 base, with 12 bases sitting between them. CDR3 in DNA: TGTGCCAGCAGCTTAGCGCTTAGACTAGTCCAAGAGACCCAGTACTTC. Translation gives CASSLALRLVQETQYF.

The chain has TRBV7-9 and TRBJ1-1; tentatively, D is TRBD1 (6 bases). Trimming took off 10 bases at V and 1 base at J, with 16 bases between the two ends. This CDR3 is built from 14 residues. The V gene's germline CDR1 is SEHNR and CDR2 FQNEAQ (reference sequence). The CDR3 bases are TGTGCCACCACGGACAGCCCAACGAACACTGAAGCTTTCTTT. Translating gives CATTDSPTNTEAFF. Complete variable domain (other parts from reference TRBV7-9 and TRBJ1-1): DTGVSQNPRHKITKRGQNVTFRCDPISEHNRLYWYRQTLGQGPEFLTYFQNEAQLEKSRLLSDRFSAERPKGSFSTLEIQRTEQGDSAMYLCATTDSPTNTEAFFGQGTRLTVV.